This T cell receptor beta chain stems from a study of blood T cell repertoires in COVID-19. For the study at large: Researchers got acute and convalescent COVID-19 samples from the United States, Italy and Spain.

Germline CDR1 SNHLY, CDR2 FYNNEI. The CDR3 contains 13 residues. Trimming at V came to 7 bases and at J to 3 bases, leaving 6 bases not matched to a gene. Sequenced by immunoSEQ multiplex PCR; TCRdb stores in-frame clones only, minus some. Found here are hundreds of thousands of clones, around nine tenths of them singletons; the top ten hold roughly 6.2%. Sequencing was carried out using peripheral blood. The gene calls are TRBV2 and TRBJ2-7, with 7 bases that match TRBD1. This clonotype was sampled from a man in his 60s who had recovered from COVID-19. The CDR3 is CASNRDRGYEQYF. The CDR3 DNA reads TGTGCCAGCAATCGGGACAGAGGCTACGAGCAGTACTTC.